A selection of T cell receptor beta chains follows, all from one sample in a study of radiotherapy plus CTLA-4 blockade in lung cancer. TCRdb's copy holds only in-frame clones and misses some; the assay was immunoSEQ multiplex PCR. Of roughly 55,000 clones listed, around three quarters are singletons. Sequences were derived from peripheral blood, sampled from a patient treated with radiotherapy plus ipilimumab. Receptors originate from a human donor with non-small cell lung cancer whose response to radiotherapy plus ipilimumab could not be evaluated. CDR3s include the opening cysteine and the closing phenylalanine or tryptophan. D genes are given only for firm matches. Clone size appears in some rows only: once, few, many, or a class for an expanded clone.

J gene: TRBJ2-7; D gene: .; clone size: .; V gene: TRBV19; CDR3 DNA: TGTGCCAGTAGTATCGAAGCTGACAGCTCCTACGAGCAGTACTTC; CDR3 protein: CASSIEADSSYEQYF
J gene: TRBJ1-2; D gene: .; clone size: .; V gene: TRBV27; CDR3 DNA: TGTGCCAGCCGAGGGCCCTATGGCTACACCTTC; CDR3 protein: CASRGPYGYTF
J gene: TRBJ1-2; D gene: TRBD1; clone size: .; V gene: TRBV28; CDR3 DNA: TGTGCCAGCAGACCCGGGACAGGTTTTTATGGCTACACCTTC; CDR3 protein: CASRPGTGFYGYTF
J gene: TRBJ2-1; D gene: .; clone size: few; V gene: TRBV11-3; CDR3 DNA: TGTGCCAGCAGCTTAGTAAATGAGCAGTTCTTC; CDR3 protein: CASSLVNEQFF
J gene: TRBJ1-6; D gene: .; clone size: few; V gene: TRBV30; CDR3 DNA: TGTGCCTGGAGGTATTCGGGGTTAGGCAATTCACCCCTCCACTTT; CDR3 protein: CAWRYSGLGNSPLHF
J gene: TRBJ2-1; D gene: TRBD2; clone size: .; V gene: TRBV10-1; CDR3 DNA: TGCGCCAGCAGTATCACTAGCGGGAGCTACAATGAGCAGTTCTTC; CDR3 protein: CASSITSGSYNEQFF
J gene: TRBJ2-7; D gene: TRBD1; clone size: .; V gene: TRBV27; CDR3 DNA: TGTGCCAGCAGTTTTCGGGACAGGGCCTACGAGCAGTACTTC; CDR3 protein: CASSFRDRAYEQYF
J gene: TRBJ1-3; D gene: TRBD1; clone size: .; V gene: TRBV5-1; CDR3 DNA: TGCGCCAGCAGAGAACAGGGGGCGACCGGAAACACCATATATTTT; CDR3 protein: CASREQGATGNTIYF
J gene: TRBJ1-2; D gene: TRBD1; clone size: few; V gene: TRBV19; CDR3 DNA: TGTGCCAGTAGAGAGGGACAGAACTATGGCTACACCTTC; CDR3 protein: CASREGQNYGYTF
J gene: TRBJ1-1; D gene: .; clone size: few; V gene: TRBV7-6; CDR3 DNA: TGTGCCAGCAGCTTAGCGTTAGGGGTGAACACTGAAGCTTTCTTT; CDR3 protein: CASSLALGVNTEAFF
J gene: TRBJ1-2; D gene: .; clone size: .; V gene: TRBV18; CDR3 DNA: TGTGCCAGCTCACCTGGCAGACTCAACTATGGCTACACCTTC; CDR3 protein: CASSPGRLNYGYTF
J gene: TRBJ2-7; D gene: TRBD1; clone size: .; V gene: TRBV7-9; CDR3 DNA: TGTGCCAGCAGCTTAGGTGGGACAGTCTCCTACGAGCAGTACTTC; CDR3 protein: CASSLGGTVSYEQYF
J gene: TRBJ2-3; D gene: TRBD2; clone size: .; V gene: TRBV5-4; CDR3 DNA: TGTGCCAGCAGCCCCGCGGGACTAGCGGGGGGAGATACGCAGTATTTT; CDR3 protein: CASSPAGLAGGDTQYF
J gene: TRBJ1-3; D gene: .; clone size: .; V gene: TRBV9; CDR3 DNA: TGTGCCAGCAGCGGGACAGGAAACACCATATATTTT; CDR3 protein: CASSGTGNTIYF
J gene: TRBJ1-1; D gene: .; clone size: .; V gene: TRBV4-2; CDR3 DNA: TGTGCCAGCAGCCAAGATCTGGAGGGAGGCACTGAAGCTTTCTTT; CDR3 protein: CASSQDLEGGTEAFF
J gene: TRBJ1-1; D gene: TRBD1; clone size: .; V gene: TRBV5-1; CDR3 DNA: TGCGCCAGCAGCACCCAGGGGGTGAACACTGAAGCTTTCTTT; CDR3 protein: CASSTQGVNTEAFF
J gene: TRBJ2-2; D gene: TRBD2; clone size: .; V gene: TRBV11-3; CDR3 DNA: TGTGCCAGCAGCTTACTAGCGGGAGTCTCCGGGGAGCTGTTTTTT; CDR3 protein: CASSLLAGVSGELFF
J gene: TRBJ1-1; D gene: TRBD1; clone size: .; V gene: TRBV5-4; CDR3 DNA: TGTGCCAGCAGCTTTGAGATGGACAGGGGGCTGGGTGAAGCTTTCTTT; CDR3 protein: CASSFEMDRGLGEAFF
J gene: TRBJ2-3; D gene: TRBD2; clone size: .; V gene: TRBV7-3; CDR3 DNA: TGTGCCAGCTCTAGCGGTGGGAGCACAGATACGCAGTATTTT; CDR3 protein: CASSSGGSTDTQYF
J gene: TRBJ1-6; D gene: TRBD1; clone size: few; V gene: TRBV5-1; CDR3 DNA: TGCGCCAGCAGTTACGGACAGGCAGATTCACCCCTCCACTTT; CDR3 protein: CASSYGQADSPLHF
J gene: TRBJ2-1; D gene: .; clone size: once; V gene: TRBV4-1; CDR3 DNA: TGCGCCAGCAGCCACCTTAACAATGAGCAGTTCTTC; CDR3 protein: CASSHLNNEQFF
J gene: TRBJ1-2; D gene: .; clone size: few; V gene: TRBV7-8; CDR3 DNA: TGTGCCAGCAGCTTGGGGGACATTGGCTACACCTTC; CDR3 protein: CASSLGDIGYTF
J gene: TRBJ1-2; D gene: TRBD1; clone size: .; V gene: TRBV30; CDR3 DNA: TGTGCCTGGAGCAAGGCCCCAGACAGGGGGCAAGGCTACACCTTC; CDR3 protein: CAWSKAPDRGQGYTF
J gene: TRBJ1-2; D gene: .; clone size: .; V gene: TRBV7-9; CDR3 DNA: TGTGCCAGCAGCCTCCCCTATGGCTACACCTTC; CDR3 protein: CASSLPYGYTF